The 27 T cell receptor beta chains below come from one sample, sequenced in a study of T-cell reconstitution after alpha-beta-depleted transplantation in children. Library preparation (for TCRbeta) was performed with unique molecular identifiers. TCRdb reprocessed the PCR reads via MiXCR and lists one record per CDR3 protein. The table records just under 150,000 distinct CDR3 sequences, 7.5% to 9% of them present only once. Specimen: PBMCs, mostly from graft donor cells, collected 180 days after TCRalphabeta/CD19-depleted stem cell transplant. The receptors were sampled from a female patient aged 2-10 years who had a stem cell transplant for congenital amegakaryocytic thrombocytopenia, so the T cells may come from the graft donor.

This clonotype was picked up many times. This rearrangement joins TRBV4-2 to TRBJ2-2; 7 bases map to TRBD1. CDR1 is LGHNA, CDR2 YNFKEQ, per germline. J lost 6 bases, V lost 2 bases, and 9 bases had no gene match. The CDR3 runs 16 residues. CDR3 residues: CASSQRQGWFSGELFF. In DNA, the CDR3 is TGTGCCAGCAGCCAAAGACAGGGCTGGTTCTCCGGGGAGCTGTTTTTT.

This clonotype was counted many times. The chain links TRBV28 to TRBJ2-7; TRBD2 agrees at 14 bases. This CDR3 has 16 amino acids. From germline, CDR1 is MDHEN and CDR2 SYDVKM. The V gene end was trimmed by 8 bases and the J gene end by 4 bases; junction bases not matched to a gene: 10. CDR3 amino acids: CASRQGGLAGAYEQYF. CDR3 bases: TGTGCCAGCCGCCAGGGGGGACTAGCGGGAGCTTACGAGCAGTACTTC.

The sample holds many counts of this clonotype. V usage is TRBV20-1 and J usage is TRBJ2-5; 7 bases align to TRBD1. CDR3 length: 13 amino acids. The V and J ends lost 0 bases and 2 bases, in that order; junction bases with no gene match: 0. Germline CDR1 reads DFQATT; CDR2 reads SNEGSKA (reference sequence). The CDR3 coding sequence is TGCAGTGCTAGAGAACAGGGGCAAGAGACCCAGTACTTC. This encodes CSAREQGQETQYF.

This clonotype was recorded at least ten times. The genes are TRBV20-1 and TRBJ2-3, with D possibly TRBD2 on 6 matching bases. The CDR3 totals 12 residues. Per the germline V gene, CDR1 is DFQATT and CDR2 is SNEGSKA (reference sequence). V shed 6 bases and J shed 6 bases, with 13 bases lying between them. The CDR3: CSAGDLADTQYF. The CDR3 bases are TGCAGTGCAGGGGACTTAGCGGATACGCAGTATTTT.

This clonotype occurred a few times. The chain employs TRBV9 and TRBJ1-2; the D is unclear. This CDR3 comprises 15 residues. Trimming removed 0 bases from V and 4 bases from J, with 13 bases in between. The germline CDR1 and CDR2 sequences are SGDLS and YYNGEE. CDR3 loop: CASSVGSAPAYGYTF. Written as DNA, the CDR3 is TGTGCCAGCAGCGTAGGATCGGCCCCCGCCTATGGCTACACCTTC.

This clonotype was observed a few times. The CDR3 DNA reads TGCAGTGCTAGCGGGACAGGGAATCAGCCCCAGCATTTT. Its protein is CSASGTGNQPQHF. The V call is TRBV20-1, the J call TRBJ1-5; 9 nucleotides align to TRBD1. Germline V gives CDR1 DFQATT, CDR2 SNEGSKA (reference sequence). The junction had 1 base not matched to a gene; V was cut back by 3 bases and J by 4 bases. The CDR3 consists of 13 residues.

This clonotype appeared many times. V usage is TRBV28 and J usage is TRBJ2-1; 15 bases map to TRBD2. The germline CDR1 and CDR2 sequences are MDHEN and SYDVKM. The CDR3 totals 15 residues. The trim removed 6 bases at V and 9 bases at J, leaving 6 bases unmatched. Here the CDR3 DNA reads TGTGCCAGCAGACCGGGACTAGCGGGAGGTGGTGAGCAGTTCTTC. This gives the protein CASRPGLAGGGEQFF.

This clonotype was counted at least ten times. The chain is built from TRBV25-1 and TRBJ1-1; TRBD1 agrees at 8 bases. The V gene end was trimmed by 7 bases and the J gene end by 1 base; junction bases not matched to a gene: 11. The CDR3 extends over 16 amino acids. Germline lookup yields CDR1 MGHDK and CDR2 SYGVNS. The CDR3, as DNA: TGTGCCAGCACAACCCTTCAGGGGGCGAAGAACACTGAAGCTTTCTTT. Translating it yields CASTTLQGAKNTEAFF. Full variable domain (rest looked up from reference TRBV25-1 and TRBJ1-1): EADIYQTPRYLVIGTGKKITLECSQTMGHDKMYWYQQDPGMELHLIHYSYGVNSTEKGDLSSESTVSRIRTEHFPLTLESARPSHTSQYLCASTTLQGAKNTEAFFGQGTRLTVV.

This clonotype showed up just a few times. V and J are TRBV7-9 and TRBJ2-1; D gene ambiguous. The CDR3 loop spans 11 amino acids. V gave up 3 bases and J gave up 9 bases, with 6 bases separating them. Germline assignment: CDR1 SEHNR and CDR2 FQNEAQ (reference sequence). CDR3 sequence (DNA): TGTGCCAGCAGCTTTTTTGGTGAGCAGTTCTTC. Translation gives CASSFFGEQFF. Full variable domain (rest looked up from reference TRBV7-9 and TRBJ2-1): DTGVSQNPRHKITKRGQNVTFRCDPISEHNRLYWYRQTLGQGPEFLTYFQNEAQLEKSRLLSDRFSAERPKGSFSTLEIQRTEQGDSAMYLCASSFFGEQFFGPGTRLTVL.

This clonotype has at least ten counts. The chain has TRBV7-8 and TRBJ2-4, with TRBD1 identical over 7 bases. The CDR3 is 18 amino acids. Germline loops: CDR1 SGHVS, CDR2 FQNEAQ. The junction had 13 bases not matched to a gene; V was cut back by 5 bases and J by 0 bases. CDR3 bases: TGTGCCAGCAGCACAAATACCGGGACAGTATTAGCCAAAAACATTCAGTACTTC. Residues: CASSTNTGTVLAKNIQYF.

This clonotype was counted ten times or more. This sequence joins TRBV7-2 and TRBJ2-3; unclear D gene. This CDR3 has 14 amino acids. Between the trimmed V and J ends, which lost 3 bases and 6 bases, there was a span of 13 bases. Per the germline V gene, CDR1 is SGHTA and CDR2 is FQGNSA. CDR3 coding DNA: TGTGCCAGCAGCTTCACCCTTAGGGTGGATACGCAGTATTTT. This sequence encodes CASSFTLRVDTQYF.

With regard to this clonotype: A single base separates this from a much larger clone, so it may be a read error. The chain carries TRBV28 and TRBJ1-3; D ambiguous. The CDR3 has 17 residues. V shed 3 bases and J shed 2 bases, with 17 bases lying between them. Per germline, CDR1 MDHEN and CDR2 SYDVKM. CDR3 loop: CASSLLAFMLPGNTIYF. CDR3 coding DNA: TGTGCCAGCAGTTTGTTGGCGTTCATGCTCCCTGGAAACACCATATATTTT.

This clonotype has a count of ten or more. The rearrangement joins TRBV4-3 to TRBJ2-5; D unclear. Trimming left V 0 bases short and J 1 base short, with 18 bases between. The CDR3 consists of 18 residues. Germline lookup yields CDR1 LGHNA and CDR2 YSLEER. CDR3 bases: TGCGCCAGCAGCCAAGATATCACTCCCAGCATTCCCCAAGAGACCCAGTACTTC. Protein: CASSQDITPSIPQETQYF.

This clonotype was seen repeatedly, ten times or more. V and J are TRBV19 and TRBJ2-3, with TRBD2 matching over 7 bases. There are 16 residues in the CDR3. V trimming: 3 bases; J trimming: 2 bases; junction bases outside the gene matches: 8. Germline CDR1 reads LNHDA; CDR2 reads SQIVND (reference sequence). CDR3 sequence (DNA): TGTGCCAGTAGTATCGGGACTAATCTTTTCACAGATACGCAGTATTTT. Translation: CASSIGTNLFTDTQYF.

This clonotype was counted at least ten times. The chain is built from TRBV24-1 and TRBJ2-5, with TRBD2 matching 9 bases. The CDR3 loop spans 16 amino acids. V lost 1 base to trimming and J lost 1 base; unmatched junction nucleotides: 3. Germline loops: CDR1 KGHDR, CDR2 SFDVKD. CDR3 residues: CATSDFASGTQETQYF. CDR3 coding DNA: TGTGCCACCAGTGATTTCGCTAGCGGGACCCAAGAGACCCAGTACTTC.

This clonotype appeared many times. The V call is TRBV20-1, the J call TRBJ2-1; D not certain. CDR1 and CDR2 (germline): DFQATT, SNEGSKA (reference sequence). V was pared by 1 base and J by 0 bases, with 7 bases between. The CDR3 extends over 14 amino acids. The CDR3 DNA is TGCAGTGCTAGAGGACCCTTCTCCTACAATGAGCAGTTCTTC. Translation gives CSARGPFSYNEQFF.

There are many counts of this clonotype. V and J are TRBV7-6 and TRBJ2-5, with 12 bases aligning to TRBD2. The germline V gene has CDR1 SGHVS and CDR2 FNYEAQ. V lost 5 bases and J lost 5; bases outside the gene matches: 12. This CDR3 is 17 amino acids long. The CDR3 reads CASSPEPRTSGMETQYF. CDR3 bases: TGTGCCAGCAGCCCCGAACCCAGGACTAGCGGGATGGAGACCCAGTACTTC.

This clonotype was seen many times. The chain carries TRBV6-1 and TRBJ1-2; 8 bases align to TRBD1. Germline V gene lookup returns CDR1 MNHNS and CDR2 SASEGT. Trimming took 6 bases from V and 1 from J; bases not matched to a gene: 4. This CDR3 spans 14 amino acids. CDR3 sequence reads: CASRDREDNYGYTF. CDR3 bases: TGTGCCAGCAGGGACAGGGAGGATAACTATGGCTACACCTTC.

The chain carries TRBV7-9 and TRBJ2-1; D call uncertain. Germline V CDR1 and CDR2: SEHNR, FQNEAQ (reference sequence). Trimming took off 5 bases at V and 0 bases at J, with 11 bases between the two ends. The CDR3 consists of 15 residues. The CDR3 sequence: CASSESRRSYNEQFF. CDR3 coding DNA: TGTGCCAGCAGCGAGAGTAGGCGCTCCTACAATGAGCAGTTCTTC.

At least ten counts were recorded for this clonotype. The chain uses TRBV6-1 and TRBJ1-1, with 7 bases that match TRBD1. CDR3 length equals 11 residues. The junction had 2 bases not matched to a gene; V was cut back by 10 bases and J by 3 bases. Per the germline V gene, CDR1 is MNHNS and CDR2 is SASEGT. The CDR3 reads CATDRDTEAFF. CDR3 nucleotide sequence: TGTGCCACCGACAGGGACACTGAAGCTTTCTTT.

This clonotype was detected ten times or more. The junction departs from germline at one end; a sequencing error may be responsible. CDR3 protein: CASSLGVNTEAFF. The DNA for the CDR3 is TGTGCCAGCAGTTTAGGGGTTAACACTGAAGCTTTCTTT. The V and J genes are TRBV5-1 and TRBJ1-1, with D perhaps matching TRBD1 (5 bases). The V gene's germline CDR1 is SGHRS and CDR2 YFSETQ. CDR3 length equals 13 residues. Variable domain in full (rest from reference TRBV5-1 and TRBJ1-1): KAGVTQTPRYLIKTRGQQVTLSCSPISGHRSVSWYQQTPGQGLQFLFEYFSETQRNKGNFPGRFSGRQFSNSRSEMNVSTLELGDSALYLCASSLGVNTEAFFGQGTRLTVV.

This clonotype was counted a few times. For the CDR3, the DNA is TGCAGTGCCTACCCACAGCCTAGCAATCAGCCCCAGCATTTT. Residues: CSAYPQPSNQPQHF. The chain combines TRBV20-1 with TRBJ1-5; D uncertain. Germline V gene sequence: CDR1 DFQATT, CDR2 SNEGSKA (reference sequence). This CDR3 has 14 residues. V lost 6 bases to trimming and J lost 0 bases, with 12 bases between them.

The table lists this clonotype with many counts. This chain connects TRBV20-1 to TRBJ2-7, with a weak D call TRBD2 (6 bases). Germline V gives CDR1 DFQATT, CDR2 SNEGSKA (reference sequence). The CDR3 sequence is 15 residues long. V lost 5 bases to trimming and J lost 0 bases, with 17 bases between them. CDR3 residues: CSAAALGRDSYEQYF. The CDR3, as DNA: TGCAGTGCTGCCGCCCTCGGGCGGGACTCCTACGAGCAGTACTTC.

This clonotype was picked up many times. J is TRBJ1-4 and V is TRBV27; D unresolved. Germline V gives CDR1 MNHEY, CDR2 SMNVEV (reference sequence). The CDR3 consists of 15 residues. The V end was cut by 5 bases, the J end by 4 bases, with 14 bases between. DNA for the CDR3: TGTGCCAGCAGTAGTAAGGGCGCGGGTAATGAAAAACTGTTTTTT. This sequence encodes CASSSKGAGNEKLFF.

This clonotype was observed many times. This chain joins TRBV4-3 and TRBJ2-7; perhaps TRBD1 as D (5 bases). Germline V gene data show CDR1 as LGHNA and CDR2 as YSLEER. V gave up 1 base and J gave up 6 bases, with 13 bases separating them. This CDR3 has 14 residues. Here the CDR3 DNA reads TGCGCCAGCAGCCAAGCGCGCAGGGTCTCCGAGCAGTACTTC. This encodes CASSQARRVSEQYF.

This clonotype was recorded a few times. The chain recombines TRBV7-9 with TRBJ1-2; D is undetermined. Trimming pared 2 bases from V and 3 bases from J, leaving 10 bases between. The CDR3 extends over 14 amino acids. CDR1 is SEHNR, CDR2 FQNEAQ, per germline (reference sequence). This CDR3 is CASSLSVPYYGYTF. The CDR3 DNA follows: TGTGCCAGCAGCTTATCAGTTCCCTACTATGGCTACACCTTC.

This clonotype was picked up many times. This CDR3 is CSAMSTLNSPLHF. DNA for the CDR3: TGCAGTGCTATGAGTACCCTAAATTCACCCCTCCACTTT. The genes are TRBV20-1 and TRBJ1-6; D ambiguous. In germline, CDR1 is DFQATT, CDR2 SNEGSKA (reference sequence). There are 13 residues in the CDR3. Trimming removed 4 bases from V and 7 bases from J, with 11 bases in between.